This TCR beta chain is from a study of cytomegalovirus exposure and HLA in healthy donors. Study results and caveats: The study listed under 200 cytomegalovirus-associated TCR beta chains.

Both 60 Vbeta primers and 13 Jbeta primers went into the PCR. Profiling relied on immunoSEQ multiplex PCR, and the TCRdb table lists in-frame clones only, not all of them. The sample has some 140,000 clones, approximately 87% seen once; the top ten hold about 5.5%. This clone occurred a few times. Its specificity is not known. Germline V CDR1 and CDR2: SNHLY, FYNNEI. The length of the CDR3 is 14 residues. The V end was cut by 4 bases, the J end by 1 base, with 10 bases between. Sequencing input: PBMCs. This receptor was identified in a woman aged 25 to 45 in good health and CMV-seronegative. This chain connects TRBV2 to TRBJ1-1; no clear D. CDR3 protein: CASSVWAGNTEAFF. For the CDR3, the DNA is TGTGCCAGCAGTGTTTGGGCAGGGAACACTGAAGCTTTCTTT.